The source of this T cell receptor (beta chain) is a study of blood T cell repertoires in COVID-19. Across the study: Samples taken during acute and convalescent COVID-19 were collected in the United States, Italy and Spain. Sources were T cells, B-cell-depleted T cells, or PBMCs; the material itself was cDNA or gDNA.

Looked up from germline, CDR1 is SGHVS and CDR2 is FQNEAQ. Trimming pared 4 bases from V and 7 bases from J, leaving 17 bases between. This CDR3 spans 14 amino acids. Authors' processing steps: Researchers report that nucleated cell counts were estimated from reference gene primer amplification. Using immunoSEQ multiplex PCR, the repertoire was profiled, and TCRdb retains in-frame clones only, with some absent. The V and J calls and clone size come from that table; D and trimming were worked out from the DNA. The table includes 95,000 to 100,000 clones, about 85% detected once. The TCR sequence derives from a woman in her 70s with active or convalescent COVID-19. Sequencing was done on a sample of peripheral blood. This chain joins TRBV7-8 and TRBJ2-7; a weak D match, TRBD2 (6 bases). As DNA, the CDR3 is TGTGCCAGCAGCTCGGGGGTAGGGCGAGAGGAGCAGTACTTC. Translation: CASSSGVGREEQYF.